Listed below are T cell receptor beta chains from one sample, sequenced in a study of radiation and T cells in renal cell carcinoma. Profiling relied on immunoSEQ multiplex PCR, and the TCRdb table lists in-frame clones only, not all of them. The table lists fewer than 90,000 clones, 70% to 90% of them singletons. The sample in question was blood, obtained from a patient whose treatment included radiotherapy and nephrectomy. The receptor source for this set is a woman between 45 and 60 years old with renal cell carcinoma. Both conserved end residues are part of each CDR3. Fields, in order: V gene, D gene, J gene, CDR3 DNA, CDR3 protein. A D gene is named only where the DNA matches it firmly.

>TRBV7-7|-|TRBJ2-7
TGTGCCAGCAGCCCTACAGGGTCCTCCTACGAGCAGTACTTC
CASSPTGSSYEQYF
>TRBV5-1|-|TRBJ1-1
TGCGCCAGCAGTACGGCTGACATGAACACTGAAGCTTTCTTT
CASSTADMNTEAFF
>TRBV28|-|TRBJ2-3
TGTGCCAGCAGTCTCCTGGCTGGGCGGACAGATACGCAGTATTTT
CASSLLAGRTDTQYF
>TRBV28|-|TRBJ2-2
TGTGCCATCGGGACGGTGAACACCGGGGAGCTGTTTTTT
CAIGTVNTGELFF
>TRBV11-3|TRBD1|TRBJ2-1
TGTGCCAGCAGCCCGGGACAGGCGAGAAATGAGCAGTTCTTC
CASSPGQARNEQFF
>TRBV5-1|TRBD2|TRBJ2-3
TGCGCCAGCAGCTCGCTAGCGGGTTCTAGCACAGATACGCAGTATTTT
CASSSLAGSSTDTQYF
>TRBV4-3|-|TRBJ2-2
TGCGCCAGCAGTCCCGGCCAGGGGACCGGGGAGCTGTTTTTT
CASSPGQGTGELFF
>TRBV10-2|TRBD1|TRBJ1-1
TGCGCCAGCAGCCCTGCAGGGGGGGCCAGGCTTCAGGGCACTGAAGCTTTCTTT
CASSPAGGARLQGTEAFF
>TRBV7-2|-|TRBJ1-1
TGTGCCAGCGTTGGACAGCCAGGTACTGAAGCTTTCTTT
CASVGQPGTEAFF
>TRBV5-1|TRBD1|TRBJ2-7
TGCGCCAGCAGCTTGGGGTCCCGGGACAGGGGGGACGAGCAGTACTTC
CASSLGSRDRGDEQYF
>TRBV7-3|-|TRBJ2-7
TGTGCCAGCAGCCCACATGTCGACTACGAGCAGTACTTC
CASSPHVDYEQYF
>TRBV4-2|TRBD2|TRBJ2-3
TGTGCCAGCAGCCAACCAATCGGGAGGAGGGCAGATACGCAGTATTTT
CASSQPIGRRADTQYF